This TCR beta chain originates from a study of blood T cell repertoires in COVID-19. Across the study: The samples span acute and convalescent COVID-19 from the United States, Italy and Spain. T cells, B-cell-depleted T cells, or PBMCs supplied cDNA or gDNA.

Here immunoSEQ multiplex PCR was the method, and the copy in TCRdb shows in-frame clones only, minus some. The data show under 250,000 clones, around 84% seen once. The CDR3 contains 12 residues. CDR1 is SEHNR and CDR2 is FQNEAQ in the germline V gene (reference sequence). Unmatched junction bases numbered 9, after V lost 5 bases and J lost 14 bases. What was sequenced was peripheral blood. This chain joins TRBV7-9 and TRBJ2-1; 7 positions agree with TRBD2. This TCR was sampled from a man aged 50-59 years with active or convalescent COVID-19. DNA of the CDR3: TGTGCCAGCAGCCCCCAACGGAGCGGGAAGTTCTTC. The encoded protein is CASSPQRSGKFF.